This T cell receptor (beta chain) comes out of a study of shared clonotypes between healthy human individuals. Study results and caveats: Sequencing of the sorted subsets was shown by rarefaction to be incomplete despite large depth.

V was trimmed by 5 bases and J by 0 bases, leaving 8 bases between them. CDR3 size: 14 residues. Germline values: CDR1 MNHNY, CDR2 SVGAGI (reference sequence). As to this clone: Its antigen is as yet unknown.

Libraries were prepared by immunoSEQ multiplex PCR; TCRdb keeps only in-frame clonotypes and omits some of them. Of about 1 million clones in the sample, around 74% were seen once. This sequence originates from a man between 18 and 35 years old in good health. The V gene is TRBV6-6, the J gene TRBJ2-1; D is unclear. Input material: memory CD4+ T cells sorted from blood. Subset in this sample: CD45RA-negative fraction. CDR3 loop: CASSTRNSYNEQFF. The DNA for the CDR3 is TGTGCCAGCAGTACGCGAAACTCCTACAATGAGCAGTTCTTC.